These T cell receptor beta chains were read from a single sample in a study of OX40 agonist ivuxolimab in advanced cancers. Sequencing was performed with immunoSEQ multiplex PCR; in TCRdb, only in-frame clones are kept and a portion is missing. The table has about 69,000 clones, approximately 90% seen once. The sample consisted of CD4+ or CD8+ T cells sorted from blood, taken in a trial of the OX40 agonist ivuxolimab. The receptors shown here come from an adult with an advanced solid tumor such as melanoma, head and neck, liver or kidney cancer. CDR3s include the opening cysteine and the closing phenylalanine or tryptophan. A D gene is named only where the DNA matches it firmly. Size values are once, few and many counts, or a class for expanded clones, and some rows have none.

J gene	clone size	V gene	D gene	CDR3 DNA	CDR3 protein
TRBJ1-5	-	TRBV27	-	TGTGCCAGCAGTCTTCTTGTGGGGTCCAATCAGCCCCAGCATTTT	CASSLLVGSNQPQHF
TRBJ1-1	-	TRBV6-4	-	TGTGCCAGCAGTGACTCGAGCAGGGCCACTGAAGCTTTCTTT	CASSDSSRATEAFF
TRBJ1-1	few	TRBV27	-	TGTGCCAGCAGTCCGGGTCTGGGGCAGGAAGCTTTCTTT	CASSPGLGQEAFF
TRBJ2-1	-	TRBV27	-	TGTGCCAGCACGAATGCTCCTGGGACGGTCTCCTACAATGAGCAGTTCTTC	CASTNAPGTVSYNEQFF
TRBJ1-1	-	TRBV5-6	TRBD1	TGTGCCAGCAGCTGGACAGGCTACCTTAACACTGAAGCTTTCTTT	CASSWTGYLNTEAFF
TRBJ1-2	-	TRBV27	-	TGTGCCAGCAGTTTTGGGGGGAGCTATGGCTACACCTTC	CASSFGGSYGYTF
TRBJ2-7	-	TRBV7-2	TRBD1	TGTGCCAGCAGCTTAGGGACAGGGTACGAGCAGTACTTC	CASSLGTGYEQYF
TRBJ2-3	-	TRBV28	TRBD2	TGTGCCAGCAATCCGGGACTAGCGGGAGGAACAGATACGCAGTATTTT	CASNPGLAGGTDTQYF
TRBJ2-7	-	TRBV4-2	TRBD2	TGTGCCAGCAGGAAAAGCGAGGCGGGGGCCTACGAGCAGTACTTC	CASRKSEAGAYEQYF
TRBJ2-1	-	TRBV7-8	-	TGTGCCAGCAGCACCGCACCGGAGCCCCGACGGGGCTACAATGAGCAGTTCTTC	CASSTAPEPRRGYNEQFF
TRBJ2-5	-	TRBV7-6	-	TGTGCCAGCAGCTTCGCAGAGACCCAGTACTTC	CASSFAETQYF
TRBJ2-7	-	TRBV27	-	TGTGCCAGCGGCCAGCTTACGTCCTACGAGCAGTACTTC	CASGQLTSYEQYF
TRBJ2-1	-	TRBV5-1	-	TGCGCCAGCAGTCGCAGGGTATTTGGGCCCAATGAGCAGTTCTTC	CASSRRVFGPNEQFF
TRBJ2-7	-	TRBV4-3	TRBD2	TGCGCCAGCAGCCAGGGGACTTCGGGGGGTACCTACGAGCAGTACTTC	CASSQGTSGGTYEQYF
TRBJ1-5	-	TRBV30	-	TGTGCCTGGTCCCCAACCTATACGGGTCAGCCCCAGCATTTT	CAWSPTYTGQPQHF
TRBJ2-7	-	TRBV7-8	-	TGTGCCAGCAGCTTAGCGGTAGGAGACGAGCAGTACTTC	CASSLAVGDEQYF
TRBJ1-4	-	TRBV5-6	-	TGTGCCAGCAGCTCAACTGGCACGGGTGAAAAACTGTTTTTT	CASSSTGTGEKLFF
TRBJ2-1	-	TRBV9	TRBD2	TGTGCCAGCAGCGCTTCCGGGACTAGTAAAGCCAATGAGCAGTTCTTC	CASSASGTSKANEQFF
TRBJ1-4	-	TRBV27	TRBD1	TGTGCCAGCAGTTTATGGGGACAGGGGCCGGGTAATGAAAAACTGTTTTTT	CASSLWGQGPGNEKLFF
TRBJ1-1	-	TRBV30	-	TGTGCCTGGGGCGGTTACATGAACACTGAAGCTTTCTTT	CAWGGYMNTEAFF
TRBJ2-2	-	TRBV29-1	TRBD2	TGCAGCGTTGAAGATGGCTTTTCTAGCGGGAGGGCCCCCGGGGAGCTGTTTTTT	CSVEDGFSSGRAPGELFF
TRBJ2-1	-	TRBV30	TRBD2	TGTGCCTGGAGTGGGGAGATAGCGGGAGGTTACCTCTACAATGAGCAGTTCTTC	CAWSGEIAGGYLYNEQFF
TRBJ1-5	-	TRBV27	-	TGTGCCAGCAGTTCGATAATCGGCCCGATCGGGGACCAGCATTTT	CASSSIIGPIGDQHF
TRBJ2-5	-	TRBV7-6	-	TGTGCCAGCAGCTTAGGTGGGTCAGAGACCCAGTACTTC	CASSLGGSETQYF
TRBJ1-2	-	TRBV9	-	TGTGCCAGCAGCGTCGGGCGGGTGAACTTCTATGGCTACACCTTC	CASSVGRVNFYGYTF
TRBJ1-5	-	TRBV7-9	-	TGTGCCAGCAGCTATATAGGTGGTCCCCAGCATTTT	CASSYIGGPQHF
TRBJ2-2	-	TRBV4-1	TRBD2	TGCGCCAGCAGCCAAGATGCCTCTACTAGCGGGTCTACCGGGGAGCTGTTTTTT	CASSQDASTSGSTGELFF
TRBJ2-7	once	TRBV27	TRBD2	TGTGCCAGCAGTTGGGGCGGGGGTGTAAACGAGCAGTACTTC	CASSWGGGVNEQYF
TRBJ2-5	-	TRBV10-3	-	TGTGCCATCAGTGAGTCCGTGGGCTACCAAGAGACCCAGTACTTC	CAISESVGYQETQYF
TRBJ2-7	-	TRBV18	-	TGTGCCAGCTCACCACCGGAACGCCTGAAAGGCTACGAGCAGTACTTC	CASSPPERLKGYEQYF
TRBJ2-3	-	TRBV15	-	TGTGCCACCAGCAGAGATCGTGGAAGTCCTAGCACAGATACGCAGTATTTT	CATSRDRGSPSTDTQYF
TRBJ1-2	-	TRBV30	-	TGTGCCTCCGAGAGAGAAGGGACGCCGTCACACTATGGCTACACCTTC	CASEREGTPSHYGYTF
TRBJ1-2	-	TRBV6-6	TRBD1	TGTGCCAGCAGTACGCACGCCAGGGGGCCCGATGGCTACACCTTC	CASSTHARGPDGYTF
TRBJ2-1	once	TRBV7-9	-	TGTGCCAGCTTCTGGGGTGCGGGGGCAAACAATGAGCAGTTCTTC	CASFWGAGANNEQFF
TRBJ2-7	once	TRBV4-1	TRBD2	TGCGCCAGCAGCCGAGGGACTAGCGGGGGGTCCTACGAGCAGTACTTC	CASSRGTSGGSYEQYF
TRBJ2-5	-	TRBV2	-	TGTGCCAGCAGTGAAGCCGGGGCCTGGGAGACCCAGTACTTC	CASSEAGAWETQYF
TRBJ1-1	-	TRBV4-1	-	TGCGCCAGCACCCAACAGGGTGGCACTGAAGCTTTCTTT	CASTQQGGTEAFF
TRBJ1-4	-	TRBV13	-	TGTGCCAGCAGCTTAACGGGGACTAATGAAAAACTGTTTTTT	CASSLTGTNEKLFF
TRBJ2-1	-	TRBV6-4	TRBD2	TGTGCCAGCAGTGACTCGGGGGTAGCGGGGGGGCCGATCTCCTACAATGAGCAGTTCTTC	CASSDSGVAGGPISYNEQFF
TRBJ1-1	-	TRBV9	TRBD1	TGTGCCAGCAGCGTAGGACAGGGGAGGACTGAAGCTTTCTTT	CASSVGQGRTEAFF
TRBJ2-5	-	TRBV7-2	TRBD1	TGTGCCAGCAGCATCCCCTCGGGACAGGTTCAAGAGACCCAGTACTTC	CASSIPSGQVQETQYF
TRBJ2-7	-	TRBV28	-	TGTGCCAGCAGTTTAGGGGGAGGAGATCAGCCATCGTACGAGCAGTACTTC	CASSLGGGDQPSYEQYF
TRBJ1-1	few	TRBV27	-	TGTGCCAGCAGTTTAGGGCAGATGAACACTGAAGCTTTCTTT	CASSLGQMNTEAFF
TRBJ2-2	-	TRBV4-1	-	TGCGCCAGCAGCCCCTCAGTGGCGCGGAGGTTCACCGGGGAGCTGTTTTTT	CASSPSVARRFTGELFF